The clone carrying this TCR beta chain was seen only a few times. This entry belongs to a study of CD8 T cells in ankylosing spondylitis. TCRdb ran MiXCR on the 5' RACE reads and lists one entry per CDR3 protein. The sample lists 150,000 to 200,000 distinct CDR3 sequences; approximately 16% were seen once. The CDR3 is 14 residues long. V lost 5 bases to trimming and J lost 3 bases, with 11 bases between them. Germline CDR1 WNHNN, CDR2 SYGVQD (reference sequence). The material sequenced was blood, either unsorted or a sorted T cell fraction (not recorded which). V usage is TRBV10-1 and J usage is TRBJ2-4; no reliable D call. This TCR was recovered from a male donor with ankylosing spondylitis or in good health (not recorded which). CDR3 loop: CASSLGAGKNIQYF. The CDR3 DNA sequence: TGCGCCAGCAGTCTGGGTGCCGGCAAAAACATTCAGTACTTC.